The 31 T cell receptor beta chains below were found in one sample sequenced in a study of blood T cell repertoires in COVID-19. Produced via immunoSEQ multiplex PCR; TCRdb's table is partial and in-frame only. This table has some 200,000 clones, around nine tenths appearing once. Sample: peripheral blood. The receptors were gathered from a man between 65 and 80 years old with acute or convalescent COVID-19.

About this clone: One junction end disagrees with the germline gene, perhaps due to a read error. V gene TRBV5-5 combines with J gene TRBJ1-2; D call uncertain. Germline lookup yields CDR1 SGHKS and CDR2 YYEKEE (reference sequence). The CDR3 is 12 residues long. This CDR3 is CASSSIQSGLSF. CDR3 nucleotide sequence: TGTGCCAGCAGCAGCATCCAGTCAGGCCTCTCATTC.

The rearrangement links TRBV5-1 to TRBJ2-1; 9 positions agree with TRBD1. V trimming: 0 bases; J trimming: 7 bases; junction bases outside the gene matches: 2. Per the germline V gene, CDR1 is SGHRS and CDR2 is YFSETQ. The CDR3 spans 14 residues. DNA for the CDR3: TGCGCCAGCAGCTTGGAGGGACAGGGAAATGAGCAGTTCTTC. It translates to CASSLEGQGNEQFF.

The J gene is TRBJ2-1, the V gene TRBV6-5; 10 bases map to TRBD2. This CDR3 is 14 amino acids long. Germline V gene sequence: CDR1 MNHEY, CDR2 SVGAGI. J gave up 4 bases and V 8 bases, and 5 bases lay outside the gene matches. CDR3 sequence reads: CASSLAGPYNEQFF. In nucleotides, the CDR3 is TGTGCCAGCTCACTAGCGGGGCCATACAATGAGCAGTTCTTC.

The rearrangement links TRBV5-1 to TRBJ1-2, with a weak D call TRBD1 (6 bases). V lost 4 bases and J 2 bases, leaving 12 bases between the germline ends. This CDR3 contains 14 residues. CDR1 is SGHRS and CDR2 is YFSETQ in the germline V gene. In DNA form, the CDR3 reads TGCGCCAGCAGCCGATCCCAGGGGAACTATGGCTACACCTTC. This gives the protein CASSRSQGNYGYTF.

This chain joins TRBV7-9 and TRBJ1-1; D is perhaps TRBD1 (5 bases). Germline V gives CDR1 SEHNR, CDR2 FQNEAQ (reference sequence). V was trimmed by 5 bases and J by 8 bases, leaving 15 bases between them. The CDR3 is 13 residues long. CDR3 region: CASSVRVDTEAFF. Here the CDR3 DNA reads TGTGCCAGCAGCGTCAGGGTGGATACCGAAGCTTTCTTT. Supplemented by reference TRBV7-9 and TRBJ1-1, the full variable domain reads DTGVSQNPRHKITKRGQNVTFRCDPISEHNRLYWYRQTLGQGPEFLTYFQNEAQLEKSRLLSDRFSAERPKGSFSTLEIQRTEQGDSAMYLCASSVRVDTEAFFGQGTRLTVV.

V gene TRBV4-1 combines with J gene TRBJ2-2; TRBD2 aligns across 12 bases. The germline gives CDR1 MGHRA, CDR2 YSYEKL. The CDR3 is 19 residues long. V trimming: 3 bases; J trimming: 6 bases; junction bases outside the gene matches: 14. The CDR3 spells CASSHPPGLAGGRAGELFF. The CDR3 DNA is TGCGCCAGCAGCCACCCCCCGGGGCTAGCGGGAGGGAGGGCCGGGGAGCTGTTTTTT.

V is TRBV28 and J is TRBJ2-5; TRBD2 matches at 10 bases. Germline CDR1 MDHEN, CDR2 SYDVKM. The CDR3 covers 14 residues. The CDR3 loop is CARESGRDQETQYF. For the CDR3, the DNA is TGTGCGAGGGAGAGCGGGAGGGATCAAGAGACCCAGTACTTC.

The genes are TRBV5-1 and TRBJ2-7; D is possibly TRBD2 (6 bases). V lost 9 bases to trimming and J lost 2 bases, with 18 bases between them. Per the germline V gene, CDR1 is SGHRS and CDR2 is YFSETQ. The CDR3 has 14 residues. The CDR3 nucleotides read TGCGCCACCACCCCTGGAACGGGAGCCTACGAGCAGTACTTC. The encoded protein is CATTPGTGAYEQYF.

The rearrangement joins TRBV9 to TRBJ2-6; TRBD2 is a possible D gene (6 bases). Germline V gene lookup returns CDR1 SGDLS and CDR2 YYNGEE. V was clipped by 3 bases and J by 1 base, with 11 bases between them. The CDR3 sequence is 16 residues long. The CDR3 DNA is TGTGCCAGCAGCGCGGGGGTAAGATCTGGGGCCAACGTCCTGACTTTC. It codes for CASSAGVRSGANVLTF.

The rearrangement links TRBV2 to TRBJ1-2, with D tentatively TRBD1 (6 bases). The germline V gene encodes CDR1 SNHLY and CDR2 FYNNEI. The length of the CDR3 is 12 residues. V lost 3 bases and J lost 8, with 10 bases in between. For the CDR3, the DNA is TGTGCCAGCAGTGACAGGGGTAGCGGCTACACCTTC. This gives the protein CASSDRGSGYTF.

This clone was seen a handful of times. The rearrangement joins TRBV28 to TRBJ1-5; the D gene is possibly TRBD1 (5 bases). V lost 4 bases to trimming and J lost 7 bases, with 17 bases between them. There are 15 residues in the CDR3. Per the germline V gene, CDR1 is MDHEN and CDR2 is SYDVKM. The CDR3 region is CASSSNPPKGQPQHF. CDR3 DNA sequence: TGTGCCAGCAGTTCCAATCCCCCGAAGGGGCAGCCCCAGCATTTT.

CDR3 region: CASSSGLAGGYEQFF. In nucleotides, the CDR3 is TGTGCCAGCAGCTCGGGACTAGCGGGGGGCTATGAGCAGTTCTTC. The rearrangement links TRBV7-3 to TRBJ2-1, with 15 positions matching TRBD2. This CDR3 region has 15 residues. V dropped 4 bases and J dropped 8; count of bases not matched to a gene: 3. Germline V gives CDR1 SGHTA, CDR2 FQGTGA.

As for this clone: Other DNA variants within this sample encode the same CDR3. The V call is TRBV18, the J call TRBJ1-1; D unclear. The CDR3 totals 15 residues. Germline-derived CDR1 and CDR2 are KGHSH and LQKENI. The germline V and J ends were trimmed by 2 bases and 0 bases, with 10 bases remaining between them. CDR3 nucleotide sequence: TGTGCCAGCTCACCAGGGCAGGCTTTGAACACTGAAGCTTTCTTT. It is translated as CASSPGQALNTEAFF.

J is TRBJ1-2 and V is TRBV28; possibly TRBD1 for D (5 bases). This CDR3 has 13 residues. V dropped 2 bases and J dropped 4 bases, with 8 bases sitting between them. The germline CDR1 and CDR2 sequences are MDHEN and SYDVKM. The chain's CDR3 is CASSLATVYGYTF. In nucleotides, the CDR3 is TGTGCCAGCAGTTTAGCGACAGTCTATGGCTACACCTTC.

J is TRBJ1-6 and V is TRBV28; possible D gene TRBD1, 6 bases. Germline loops: CDR1 MDHEN, CDR2 SYDVKM. V lost 2 bases and J 0 bases, leaving 8 bases between the germline ends. CDR3 length: 16 amino acids. The chain's CDR3 is CASSLGGSSYNSPLHF. CDR3 DNA sequence: TGTGCCAGCAGTTTAGGGGGCAGCTCCTATAATTCACCCCTCCACTTT.

The rearrangement uses TRBV11-2 and TRBJ1-1, with TRBD1 matching over 8 bases. From germline, CDR1 is SGHAT and CDR2 FQNNGV. The trim removed 5 bases at V and 8 bases at J, leaving 7 bases unmatched. The CDR3 spans 13 residues. Written as DNA, the CDR3 is TGTGCCAGCAGCCTATCCCAGGGGGCGGAAGCTTTCTTT. It codes for CASSLSQGAEAFF. The full variable domain, rest sourced from reference TRBV11-2 and TRBJ1-1, is EAGVAQSPRYKIIEKRQSVAFWCNPISGHATLYWYQQILGQGPKLLIQFQNNGVVDDSQLPKDRFSAERLKGVDSTLKIQPAKLEDSAVYLCASSLSQGAEAFFGQGTRLTVV.

This clone has only one observation. The rearrangement links TRBV7-9 to TRBJ1-2, with D perhaps matching TRBD1 (6 bases). CDR3 length equals 15 residues. Between the trimmed V and J ends, which lost 1 base and 2 bases, there was a span of 11 bases. The germline V gene encodes CDR1 SEHNR and CDR2 FQNEAQ (reference sequence). CDR3: CASSLEGGQNYGYTF. The DNA for the CDR3 is TGTGCCAGCAGCTTAGAAGGGGGTCAGAACTATGGCTACACCTTC.

Only one count was recorded for this clone. The chain has TRBV12-3 or TRBV12-4 and TRBJ2-3; D unresolved. Between the trimmed V and J ends, which lost 5 bases and 6 bases, there was a span of 9 bases. This CDR3 is 12 amino acids long. CDR3 DNA sequence: TGTGCCAGCAGTCGAAACTTGGATACGCAGTATTTT. Translation: CASSRNLDTQYF.

The CDR3 reads CASSPIGGRSQETQYF. In DNA, the CDR3 is TGTGCCAGCAGCCCCATAGGCGGGAGGTCCCAAGAGACCCAGTACTTC. The J gene is TRBJ2-5, the V gene TRBV3-1 (or the pseudogene TRBV3-2), with 8 bases that match TRBD2. CDR1 LGHDT and CDR2 YNNKEL come from the germline V gene (reference sequence). V gave up 4 bases and J gave up 1 base; unmatched junction bases: 8. This CDR3 is 16 amino acids long.

This clone was counted many times. The rearrangement joins TRBV5-6 to TRBJ2-3; 8 positions agree with TRBD1. CDR1 and CDR2 (germline): SGHDT, YYEEEE. The CDR3 runs 17 residues. The J segment lost 7 bases and the V segment lost 2 bases, leaving 15 bases of the junction unmatched. The CDR3, as DNA: TGTGCCAGCAGCTTTGGGCAGGGGGCGAGCCTATCCCATACGCAGTATTTT. This encodes CASSFGQGASLSHTQYF.

The chain is built from TRBV7-9 and TRBJ1-1; 7 nucleotides line up with TRBD1. The CDR3 contains 14 residues. The V and J ends lost 5 bases and 0 bases, in that order; junction bases with no gene match: 3. The germline V gene has CDR1 SEHNR and CDR2 FQNEAQ (reference sequence). DNA of the CDR3: TGTGCCAGCAGCCAGGGGGACATGAACACTGAAGCTTTCTTT. It yields the protein CASSQGDMNTEAFF.

The chain has TRBV6-5 and TRBJ2-1; 8 bases fit TRBD2. Germline values: CDR1 MNHEY, CDR2 SVGAGI. This CDR3 is 14 amino acids long. Losses at the gene ends were 5 bases for V and 7 bases for J; bases not matched to a gene: 7. The CDR3 DNA reads as TGTGCCAGCAGTCGTCCGAGCGGGGGAAATGAGCAGTTCTTC. It translates to CASSRPSGGNEQFF.

V is TRBV7-8 and J is TRBJ1-2; D might be TRBD1 (5 bases). Germline V lookup: CDR1 SGHVS, CDR2 FQNEAQ. This CDR3 comprises 15 residues. V gave up 5 bases and J gave up 5 bases, with 18 bases separating them. The CDR3 nucleotides read TGTGCCAGCAGCCTTTCTCGGACATCTGCTTATGGCTACACCTTC. This translates into CASSLSRTSAYGYTF.

The chain links TRBV7-2 to TRBJ2-1; TRBD2 matches 7 bases. V shed 1 base, J shed 9 bases, and the junction held 3 bases outside the gene matches. In germline, CDR1 is SGHTA, CDR2 FQGNSA. There are 13 residues in the CDR3. Here the CDR3 reads CASSLVGEGEQFF. The CDR3 DNA reads TGTGCCAGCAGCTTAGTTGGGGAGGGTGAGCAGTTCTTC.

This chain links TRBV12-3 or TRBV12-4 with TRBJ1-5, with D perhaps matching TRBD1 (6 bases). The CDR3 extends over 12 amino acids. Trimming left V 5 bases short and J 5 bases short, with 7 bases between. The chain's CDR3 is CASSTGYQPQHF. The CDR3 DNA follows: TGTGCCAGCAGTACAGGGTATCAGCCCCAGCATTTT.

The chain has TRBV5-1 and TRBJ2-1; perhaps TRBD2 as D (6 bases). CDR1 and CDR2 from the germline V gene are SGHRS and YFSETQ. V dropped 4 bases and J dropped 0 bases, with 14 bases sitting between them. The CDR3 consists of 16 residues. CDR3: CASSPEGRDSYNEQFF. CDR3 nucleotides: TGCGCCAGCAGCCCAGAGGGGCGGGACTCCTACAATGAGCAGTTCTTC.

The chain is built from TRBV24-1 and TRBJ2-1; 8 bases are shared with TRBD1. The CDR3 runs to 15 residues. V trimming: 5 bases; J trimming: 5 bases; junction bases outside the gene matches: 7. The germline V gene has CDR1 KGHDR and CDR2 SFDVKD. The CDR3 reads CATSGRDRKNNEQFF. The CDR3 nucleotides are TGTGCCACCAGTGGCCGGGACAGGAAGAACAATGAGCAGTTCTTC.

The chain combines TRBV21-1 with TRBJ2-1; TRBD2 reflects the table's D call only, with no check against the DNA. TRBV21-1 represents a pseudogene. The CDR3 covers 16 residues. The CDR3 DNA reads as TGTGCCAGCAGCAAAGGGAAAAGGACTAGTGCCGATGAGCAGTTCTTC. It translates to CASSKGKRTSADEQFF.

This clone showed up just a few times. This chain links TRBV4-3 with TRBJ2-1, with 10 bases fitting TRBD2. The V segment lost 0 bases and the J segment 8 bases; nucleotides outside the gene matches: 13. The CDR3 runs 18 residues. Germline V gene data show CDR1 as LGHNA and CDR2 as YSLEER. The CDR3 bases are TGCGCCAGCAGCCAAGAGGAAGTGAAAAGCGGGGGGGCGCATGAGCAGTTCTTC. Encoded protein: CASSQEEVKSGGAHEQFF.

This chain connects TRBV5-1 to TRBJ2-4; TRBD1 matches 8 bases. The germline V gene encodes CDR1 SGHRS and CDR2 YFSETQ. The CDR3 covers 15 residues. With 5 bases clipped from V and 1 base from J, the junction kept 5 bases outside the gene matches. The CDR3 sequence: CASRLGQGAKNIQYF. CDR3 coding DNA: TGCGCCAGCAGACTCGGACAGGGTGCCAAAAACATTCAGTACTTC.

This chain uses TRBV28 with TRBJ1-1, with TRBD1 matching over 7 bases. The J segment lost 4 bases and the V segment lost 3 bases, leaving 5 bases of the junction unmatched. Germline lookup yields CDR1 MDHEN and CDR2 SYDVKM. The CDR3 spans 14 residues. The CDR3 DNA reads TGTGCCAGCAGTTTCGCAGGGGGAGGCACTGAAGCTTTCTTT. Translation: CASSFAGGGTEAFF.